The source of this TCR beta chain is a study of CD4+ T cells in melanoma. Sequencing used immunoSEQ multiplex PCR; TCRdb keeps in-frame clones, though not all of them. The repertoire consists of about 140,000 clones, with approximately 91% occurring once and the leading ten covering roughly 1.4%. Germline V gene sequence: CDR1 SNHLY, CDR2 FYNNEI. The CDR3 sequence is 11 residues long. V lost 5 bases and J 14 bases, leaving 10 bases between the germline ends. This clone was detected once. Its specificity is unknown. Notes on the study in general: A reported correlation linked neoantigen-specific CD4+ T cells to CD8+, macrophage and B cell function. In melanoma, neoantigen-specific CD4+ T cells reportedly differed in differentiation state.

The receptor was derived from a human donor with melanoma. The chain carries TRBV2 and TRBJ1-6; D gene ambiguous. The CDR3 is CASSPHGALHF. CDR3 sequence (DNA): TGTGCCAGCAGTCCCCATGGGGCCCTCCACTTT.